A single sample is the source of the 26 T cell receptor beta chains below, sequenced in a study of T-cell reconstitution after alpha-beta-depleted transplantation in children. As it was prepared, the TCRbeta library received unique molecular identifiers. TCRdb reprocessed the PCR reads via MiXCR and lists one record per CDR3 protein. In the table there are over 200,000 distinct CDR3 sequences, more than 15% of which are singletons. The sequencing used PBMCs, mostly from graft donor cells, collected 360 days after TCRalphabeta/CD19-depleted stem cell transplant. The receptors stem from a male patient between 2 and 15 years old who had a stem cell transplant for acute lymphoblastic leukemia, so the T cells may come from the graft donor.

The chain uses TRBV2 and TRBJ1-1; 7 positions match TRBD1. Germline CDR1 reads SNHLY; CDR2 reads FYNNEI. This CDR3 has 11 residues. The V gene end was trimmed by 8 bases and the J gene end by 8 bases; junction bases not matched to a gene: 5. The CDR3, as DNA: TGTGCCAGCCAGGGGACAGTCGAAGCTTTCTTT. Amino acid sequence: CASQGTVEAFF. The variable domain in full, with the rest retrieved from reference TRBV2 and TRBJ1-1, is EPEVTQTPSHQVTQMGQEVILRCVPISNHLYFYWYRQILGQKVEFLVSFYNNEISEKSEIFDDQFSVERPDGSNFTLKIRSTKLEDSAMYFCASQGTVEAFFGQGTRLTVV.

The J gene is TRBJ2-5, the V gene TRBV7-9; 11 nucleotides line up with TRBD1. Germline loops: CDR1 SEHNR, CDR2 FQNEAQ (reference sequence). The CDR3 is 14 amino acids. V shed 5 bases, J shed 5 bases, and the junction held 4 bases outside the gene matches. The CDR3: CASSADRGQETQYF. The CDR3 nucleotides are TGTGCCAGCAGCGCGGACAGGGGGCAGGAGACCCAGTACTTC.

The sample holds a few counts of this clonotype. The CDR3 is CASSLVAGTDANYGYTF. For the CDR3, the DNA is TGTGCCAGCAGCTTAGTAGCAGGGACGGATGCTAACTATGGCTACACCTTC. The V and J genes are TRBV7-2 and TRBJ1-2; D perhaps matches TRBD1 (5 bases). The CDR3 consists of 17 residues. Per germline, CDR1 SGHTA and CDR2 FQGNSA. Trimming stripped 1 base from V and 0 bases from J, with 15 bases between.

This clonotype was detected only a few times. V is TRBV4-1 and J is TRBJ2-5; TRBD1 matches at 8 bases. The trim removed 3 bases at V and 5 bases at J, leaving 14 bases unmatched. This CDR3 spans 17 amino acids. Germline loops: CDR1 MGHRA, CDR2 YSYEKL. In nucleotides, the CDR3 is TGCGCCAGCAGCCAGGACCTTTGGACAGGGAGAGGGGAGACCCAGTACTTC. This translates into CASSQDLWTGRGETQYF.

This clonotype was recorded many times. This sequence joins TRBV20-1 and TRBJ2-7; possible D gene TRBD2, 7 bases. Germline V CDR1 and CDR2: DFQATT, SNEGSKA (reference sequence). V lost 5 bases and J 3 bases, leaving 20 bases between the germline ends. The CDR3 totals 15 residues. The CDR3 region has the DNA TGCAGTGCTCCCGGGACTAACAGGGCCAGCTACGAGCAGTACTTC. It codes for CSAPGTNRASYEQYF.

There are a few counts of this clonotype. This chain uses TRBV11-2 with TRBJ1-4; D not resolved. The CDR3 contains 12 residues. V was pared by 5 bases and J by 12 bases, with 13 bases between. From germline, CDR1 is SGHAT and CDR2 FQNNGV. As DNA, the CDR3 is TGTGCCAGCAGCCAGGTCGGGGAGGAACTGTTTTTT. Translated, it gives CASSQVGEELFF.

This clonotype has just a few counts. The chain links TRBV7-2 to TRBJ1-6; tentatively, D is TRBD1 (6 bases). There are 15 residues in the CDR3. The V end lost 3 bases, the J end lost 10 bases, and 16 bases lay between the germline ends. The germline CDR1 and CDR2 sequences are SGHTA and FQGNSA. This CDR3 is CASSFWQGSGSPLHF. CDR3 sequence (DNA): TGTGCCAGCAGCTTTTGGCAGGGGTCCGGGTCACCCCTCCACTTT.

In this sample, this clonotype turned up many times. This rearrangement joins TRBV20-1 to TRBJ2-7; D may be TRBD1 (5 bases). Per the germline V gene, CDR1 is DFQATT and CDR2 is SNEGSKA (reference sequence). This CDR3 region has 14 residues. V lost 3 bases, J lost 2 bases, and 14 bases lay in between. CDR3 protein: CSASRAGQTYEQYF. The CDR3 DNA reads as TGCAGTGCTAGCAGGGCCGGGCAGACCTACGAGCAGTACTTC.

This chain joins TRBV2 and TRBJ1-1; TRBD1 might be the D (5 bases). Germline V gene data show CDR1 as SNHLY and CDR2 as FYNNEI. Trimming stripped 8 bases from V and 1 base from J, with 14 bases between. The CDR3 totals 14 residues. CDR3 nucleotide sequence: TGTGCCAGCCCCCCGGACATAACGAACACTGAAGCTTTCTTT. Translated, it gives CASPPDITNTEAFF.

This chain links TRBV6-2 or TRBV6-3 with TRBJ2-7, with D tentatively TRBD1 or TRBD2 (5 bases each). Trimming stripped 2 bases from V and 2 bases from J, with 10 bases between. The CDR3 runs 14 residues. Germline V gene data show CDR1 as MNHEY and CDR2 as SVGEGT. The CDR3: CASSYNQGPYEQYF. CDR3 in DNA: TGTGCCAGCAGTTACAACCAGGGACCCTACGAGCAGTACTTC.

Of note for this clonotype: At one of its ends the junction is not consistent with the germline gene, which may arise from a read error. This chain links TRBV20-1 with TRBJ1-1, with D perhaps TRBD1 (5 bases). Germline V lookup: CDR1 DFQATT, CDR2 SNEGSKA (reference sequence). The CDR3 has 13 residues. The CDR3 nucleotides are TGCAGTGCAAGAGGGGAGGTTAGCACTGAAGCTTTCTTT. Translating it yields CSARGEVSTEAFF.

This clonotype came up a few times. V gene TRBV5-1 combines with J gene TRBJ2-7; D is possibly TRBD2 (5 bases). The CDR3 is 12 amino acids. From germline, CDR1 is SGHRS and CDR2 YFSETQ. V lost 1 base to trimming and J lost 7 bases, with 9 bases between them. CDR3 loop: CASSLLTGEQYF. CDR3 coding DNA: TGCGCCAGCAGCTTGTTAACGGGGGAGCAGTACTTC. The full variable domain, with the rest looked up from reference TRBV5-1 and TRBJ2-7, is KAGVTQTPRYLIKTRGQQVTLSCSPISGHRSVSWYQQTPGQGLQFLFEYFSETQRNKGNFPGRFSGRQFSNSRSEMNVSTLELGDSALYLCASSLLTGEQYFGPGTRLTVT.

This sequence joins TRBV21-1 and TRBJ1-4. TRBV21-1 is classified as a pseudogene. The CDR3 extends over 15 amino acids. CDR3 bases: TGTGCCAGCAGCCCGTGGGCAGCACGAATGAAAAACCGTTTTTTT. Its protein product is CASSPWAARMKNRFF.

The chain employs TRBV7-8 and TRBJ2-2; D not certain. From germline, CDR1 is SGHVS and CDR2 FQNEAQ. The V and J ends lost 4 bases and 8 bases respectively, with 11 bases between them. This CDR3 is built from 13 residues. The chain's CDR3 is CASSSSPLGELFF. CDR3 in DNA: TGTGCCAGCAGCTCAAGCCCTTTGGGGGAGCTGTTTTTT.

The table lists this clonotype with a few counts. The chain couples TRBV7-9 to TRBJ2-3, with a possible D match to TRBD2 (6 bases). From germline, CDR1 is SEHNR and CDR2 FQNEAQ (reference sequence). There are 16 residues in the CDR3. The V end was cut by 3 bases, the J end by 5 bases, with 18 bases between. This CDR3 reads CASSFTRLGWGDTQYF. The CDR3 nucleotides read TGTGCCAGCAGCTTTACCCGACTAGGGTGGGGAGATACGCAGTATTTT.

This clonotype was counted a few times. V gene TRBV9 combines with J gene TRBJ2-3, with D perhaps given as TRBD1 or TRBD2 (6 bases each). Germline loops: CDR1 SGDLS, CDR2 YYNGEE. The CDR3 runs to 15 residues. The germline V and J ends were trimmed by 3 bases and 2 bases, with 13 bases remaining between them. The CDR3 region is CASSAGGSLTDTQYF. In DNA form, the CDR3 reads TGTGCCAGCAGCGCCGGGGGCAGCCTCACAGATACGCAGTATTTT.

The chain employs TRBV6-2 or TRBV6-3 and TRBJ2-3, with TRBD2 matching 12 bases. Germline V gene data show CDR1 as MNHEY and CDR2 as SVGEGT. The CDR3 has 21 amino acids. V was pared by 8 bases and J by 5 bases, with 26 bases of the junction left unmatched. CDR3 region: CASQHVWASGGARVGGDTQYF. The CDR3 nucleotides read TGTGCCAGCCAACACGTCTGGGCTAGCGGGGGGGCCCGGGTTGGTGGAGATACGCAGTATTTT.

In this sample, this clonotype turned up a few times. This chain uses TRBV4-2 with TRBJ2-1; 9 positions match TRBD2. The CDR3 extends over 15 amino acids. V lost 4 bases, J lost 4 bases, and 5 bases stayed unmatched. CDR1 and CDR2 from the germline V gene are LGHNA and YNFKEQ. In DNA form, the CDR3 reads TGTGCCAGCAGCCCATTAGCGGGGGCGTACAATGAGCAGTTCTTC. This sequence encodes CASSPLAGAYNEQFF.

This chain joins TRBV6-2 or TRBV6-3 and TRBJ2-7, with 8 bases fitting TRBD1. The CDR3 consists of 15 residues. The V gene end was trimmed by 4 bases and the J gene end by 1 base; junction bases not matched to a gene: 6. CDR1 is MNHEY, CDR2 SVGEGT, per germline. The CDR3 protein is CASSLGTGGSYEQYF. CDR3 nucleotide sequence: TGTGCCAGCAGTTTGGGGACAGGCGGATCCTACGAGCAGTACTTC.

With respect to this clonotype: The final CDR3 position lacks the conserved phenylalanine or tryptophan, pointing to a likely read error. The DNA is omitted, as the CDR3 cannot be located on it reliably, and the CDR3 follows TCRdb's listing. This chain joins TRBV19 and TRBJ1-4. Germline assignment: CDR1 LNHDA and CDR2 SQIVND (reference sequence). Counting both end residues, the CDR3 totals 9 amino acids. The CDR3 reads CASSLPGIG.

This clonotype was seen a few times. The chain links TRBV4-1 to TRBJ2-7, with D possibly TRBD1 on 5 matching bases. The CDR3 sequence is 14 residues long. V lost 4 bases, J lost 0 bases, and 10 bases lay in between. Per the germline V gene, CDR1 is MGHRA and CDR2 is YSYEKL. The CDR3: CASSPRQISYEQYF. The DNA for the CDR3 is TGCGCCAGCAGCCCTAGACAGATCTCCTACGAGCAGTACTTC.

This clonotype was observed at least ten times. The V and J genes are TRBV6-1 and TRBJ2-1; 12 positions agree with TRBD2. Germline lookup yields CDR1 MNHNS and CDR2 SASEGT. This CDR3 contains 15 residues. After removal of 6 bases from V and 8 bases from J, the junction contained 8 bases not matched to a gene. This CDR3 is CASRSLAGGRDEQFF. CDR3 coding DNA: TGTGCCAGCAGGTCCCTAGCGGGGGGGCGGGATGAGCAGTTCTTC.

The chain carries TRBV3-1 and TRBJ2-2, with D possibly being TRBD1 or TRBD2 (5 bases each). The CDR3 is 16 amino acids. Trimming left V 1 base short and J 5 bases short, with 14 bases between. Germline lookup yields CDR1 LGHDT and CDR2 YNNKEL (reference sequence). The CDR3 is CASSQVGFGTTGELFF. CDR3 nucleotides: TGTGCCAGCAGCCAAGTGGGGTTCGGGACGACCGGGGAGCTGTTTTTT.

This clonotype appeared a few times. This chain joins TRBV12-3 or TRBV12-4 and TRBJ2-1; 14 positions agree with TRBD2. J lost 11 bases, V lost 6 bases, and 9 bases had no gene match. CDR3 length equals 15 residues. The DNA for the CDR3 is TGTGCCAGCAGCACCTCGACTAGCGGGGGGGATAAGCAGTTCTTC. Residues: CASSTSTSGGDKQFF.

The chain uses TRBV27 and TRBJ2-7, with D unresolved. The germline V gene has CDR1 MNHEY and CDR2 SMNVEV (reference sequence). Trimming took 2 bases from V and 4 from J, leaving 15 bases between them. The CDR3 has 15 amino acids. For the CDR3, the DNA is TGTGCCAGCAGTTTACTTGAGGTATTTCCTTACGAGCAGTACTTC. Residues: CASSLLEVFPYEQYF.

There are many counts of this clonotype. The V and J genes are TRBV3-1 and TRBJ2-1, with 8 nucleotides matching TRBD2. The CDR3 spans 17 residues. Germline CDR1 reads LGHDT; CDR2 reads YNNKEL (reference sequence). Unmatched junction bases numbered 4, after V lost 0 bases and J lost 0 bases. The CDR3, as DNA: TGTGCCAGCAGCCAAGATTCGGCGGGGGGCTCCTACAATGAGCAGTTCTTC. Its translation is CASSQDSAGGSYNEQFF.